This T cell receptor (beta chain) comes out of a study of T cells after yellow fever vaccination (dated by TCRdb to between 2018 and 2021). Turning to the overall study: Libraries from fractions with low cell numbers were prepared with the SMART-Seq v4 Ultra Low Input RNA kit. To follow T-cell clones before and after primary and booster YFV17D yellow fever vaccination, bulk TCR alpha and beta repertoires were sequenced over time. Two healthy male donors, one aged 18 to 30 and one aged 30 to 40 years, were included in the cohort. Blood was drawn at multiple timepoints before and after primary and secondary immunization, with bulk PBMC replicates and cell subsets isolated. The paper's findings and limits, for the study overall: The study included only two donors, which limits how far the findings can be generalized. Most clones expanded after primary vaccination were re-detected after the booster (around 96% of CD4 and around 86% of CD8), suggesting broad memory maintenance. A small share of clonotypes occurred in both CD4 and CD8 compartments, likely arising from convergent recombination. Computational filtering was required because FACS-sorted repertoires could contain abundant contaminating clonotypes from the bulk population. The secondary T-cell response was weaker than the primary response but faster, peaking on day 5 instead of day 15.

The treatment or condition label, as the study defines it: live attenuated yellow fever vaccine strain. Two biological replicates of bulk PBMCs were collected at each blood-draw timepoint. PBMCs were isolated from peripheral blood using a standard Ficoll-Paque protocol. RNA was extracted with TriZol from bulk PBMCs, CD4 and CD8 fractions, and dextramer-positive and dextramer-negative fractions. CDR1 and CDR2, looked up from the germline V gene, are SGHVS and FQNEAQ. The CDR3 holds 13 amino acids from the cysteine to the phenylalanine. Just the 39-base CDR3 DNA is kept, in frame starting at base 1. V is shortened by 6 bases, J by 1 base, and the region joining them spans 10 bases. This clonotype was seen ten or more times. It lacks a known antigen. Per-base quality was not reported, and no clone a single base away is much larger than it. TCR cDNA was made using 5'RACE template switching, a step that added a universal primer site and unique molecular identifiers. cDNA synthesis was primed from both the TCR alpha and TCR beta constant segments. Libraries were amplified in two PCR steps, with sample barcodes and sequencing adapters added in the second step. Sequencing of libraries was performed on Illumina HiSeq 2500 (2x100 bp) or NovaSeq (2x150 bp). The authors' analysis ran thus. Demultiplexing of reads and collapsing into UMI consensus sequences were performed with MIGEC, and V(D)J alignment was carried out with MiXCR. Using edgeR on replicate PBMC samples, clonotypes were called vaccine-responding if FDR was below 0.01 and the log2 fold change was above 5 up to day 15. Bulk clonotypes were assigned CD4 or CD8 identity according to which sequenced CD4 or CD8 repertoire held them at higher abundance. Using fastp trimming at Q25 and MiXCR clonotype assembly, TCRdb reanalyzed the public sequencing data and kept in-frame beta chains. Every entry covers one CDR3 protein and lists the most common genes and DNA from its rows. For this entry, the V and J calls and clone size follow TCRdb and not the study's own pipeline. The sample table records 500,000 to 650,000 distinct CDR3 sequences; about 12% of these occur just once. The ten largest clones add up to 14% to 15% of the sample.

This TCR was sampled from a young man who received the YFV17D yellow fever vaccine. This specimen was PBMCs, taken on the day of the yellow fever booster vaccination. The chain is assembled from TRBV7-8 and TRBJ2-7, with the identity of the D gene unclear. The sequence in DNA is TGTGCCAGCAGTTTTGGTCCATCCTACGAGCAGTACTTC. Translated, this is CASSFGPSYEQYF.